This TCR beta chain was sequenced for a study of cytomegalovirus exposure and HLA in healthy donors (TCRdb year 2017). Study-wide context: An earlier analysis of several hundred of the donors reported roughly 270 Gb of sequence data and about 100 million unique TCR beta sequences from about 179 million T cells. A separate validation cohort of roughly 130 different subjects was used in addition to the approximately 700-subject first cohort. Every repertoire in the discovery cohort had been generated on one and the same sequencing platform. Approximately 300 gigabases of sequencing data and 91 million or so unique TCR sequences made up an early release that covered 640 HLA-typed donors. Among almost 400 genotyped donors of the cohort, an average of 235,054 unique TCR beta nucleotide sequences were sequenced per donor, roughly 20% of them non-productive. Typing coverage differed by locus: A, B, C, DRB1 and DQB1 were typed in roughly 620-630 donors, DQA1 in 522, DPA1 in some 600, and DPB1 in approximately 450. The study used immunosequencing to profile the T cell repertoires of approximately 690 subjects and linked those repertoires to cytomegalovirus serostatus. To study patterns of TCR occurrence, a later analysis re-analyzed previously published TCR beta repertoires from around 660 donors and added high-resolution HLA genotyping. Alongside the repertoire data, information on donor age, sex, ethnicity and CMV serostatus was compiled. A handful of DR-DQ haplotypes were handled as single units for association and clustering because linkage in the cohort was strong. Genome-wide SNP genotypes for about 55% of the roughly 670 donors were used in a later genetic analysis, which treated that subset as a discovery cohort. Rather than using new phenotypic data, the later analysis identified candidate immune exposures from TCR beta sequences and from how often those sequences occurred across donors. Of the 300 to 450 genotyped donors, around 81% fell in the genetic ancestry cluster associated with self-reported Caucasian donors. High-throughput TCR immunosequencing, statistical association of individual TCRs with disease status, and machine learning were combined to predict cytomegalovirus infection status. An earlier analysis of 587 of the donors used high-throughput TCR beta sequencing to judge whether each TCR beta V gene segment behaved as functional or pseudogenic. The study was designed to test whether signatures of past pathogen exposure could be identified by cataloging public T cell receptors. Both class I and class II loci were covered by HLA typing, at four-digit resolution. General findings and caveats noted by the study authors: V-gene and J-gene trimming of TCR beta chains was associated with a missense DCLRE1C variant in a later genetic analysis, and the association was replicated in an independent cohort. CMV serostatus was the only immune exposure information available for the cohort. In a later analysis, more than 15,000 TCR beta sequences were associated with specific HLA alleles at a false discovery rate of 0.05. HLA typing was unavailable for some donors at each locus, so association tests used only the typed subset. While some public TCRs were present in many individuals, most TCR sequences turned up only very rarely across donors. A further reported finding was that TCR beta sequences accurately predicted the HLA-A and HLA-B alleles for most subjects in the first cohort. A few of the identified cytomegalovirus-associated TCR beta chains were confirmed in vitro to be specific for cytomegalovirus antigens. In a later genetic analysis, fewer N-insertions in productive TCRs were reported among donors in an Asian-associated ancestry cluster than the 666-donor mean. Linkage disequilibrium might explain the correlated functional status among segregating V segments, but an unknown experimental factor could not be ruled out. Presence/absence analyses assumed roughly uniform sequencing depth across donors, an assumption that may not hold. When HLA alleles, especially DR and DQ, strongly co-occurred, attributing TCR associations to individual alleles was difficult. The classifier was reported to diagnose cytomegalovirus status with high specificity and sensitivity in both the original cohort and the validation cohort. Because counts were too low, about 15 rarely observed V segments, including chromosome 9 orphons, were left out of the earlier analysis of 500 to 650 of the donors. According to a later analysis, most CMV-associated TCR beta chains appeared to be HLA-restricted, and the HLA associations seemed to be driven largely by CMV exposure. A cluster of highly shared sequence variants was judged likely to be a technical artifact of the sequencing pipeline. Several of the top co-occurrence clusters appeared to be linked to parvovirus B19, influenza, CMV and Epstein-Barr virus, according to a later analysis. This cohort had only TCR beta chains sequenced, and the lack of alpha or paired-chain data limited which features could be detected. An earlier analysis of approximately 500 of the donors showed that most TCR beta V segments appeared in productive rearrangements either about 87% or about 30% of the time, which broadly matched IMGT annotations. In a later analysis, HLA-associated TCR beta chains showed more clonal expansion and lower generation probabilities than non-associated chains that were equally common. In a later analysis, the rate of TCR association differed among HLA loci, with DRB1 alleles having the most associated TCRs and HLA-C alleles having the fewest. The authors suggested that the approach could potentially be generalized to other disease states and immunological phenotypes. In the study, approximately 160 TCR beta chains were listed as associated with cytomegalovirus.

The cohort comprised more than 550 healthy bone marrow donors. At the time of sampling, all cohort members were nominally healthy, though unrecorded immune exposures were likely present. The donor tested CMV seropositive and was one of the 289 seropositive cohort members. Every donor gave a peripheral blood sample, and the peripheral blood mononuclear cells from that sample were used for TCR beta sequencing. The Qiagen DNeasy Blood Extraction Kit was used to extract genomic DNA from the blood cell samples. Library generation was performed with the immunoSEQ multiplex PCR assay. For the multiplex PCR, a mixture combining 60 forward primers for TCR Vbeta segments and 13 reverse primers for TCR Jbeta segments was used. The CDR3 region of rearranged TCR beta genes was amplified from genomic DNA by a multiplex PCR assay. Amplified TCR beta libraries were sequenced as 87-base-pair reads on the Illumina HiSeq System. In the authors' own workflow: A later analysis counted around 72 million unique TCR beta chains across the 640 or so repertoires, and around 9.9 million of these chains were shared by at least two donors. A nearest-neighbor algorithm error-corrected the raw reads and collapsed the reads into unique sequences, merging closely related sequences to remove PCR and sequencing errors. Alignment of CDR3 sequences to IMGT reference sequences was used to assign V, D and J gene segments. For a sequence to be retained, a match of at least six nucleotides to both a V gene segment and a J gene segment was required. Rearrangements were classified as productive when the CDR3 lacked stop codons and remained in frame with V and J, and all other rearrangements were classified as non-productive. Following IMGT convention, CDR3 was defined as the stretch from the second conserved V-encoded cysteine up to the conserved J-encoded phenylalanine. In an earlier analysis of approximately 500 of the donors, sequences lacking an unambiguous match to a single V gene segment were excluded. In an earlier analysis of 587 of the donors, V segments were called functional above 56.7% productive rearrangements and were called segregating when the between-donor standard deviation exceeded 5%. To diagnose cytomegalovirus status from the catalog of TCR beta chain sequences, a statistical classification framework was built. A later analysis assigned V and J genes by comparing TCR nucleotide sequences with IMGT/GENE-DB human TR gene sequences. Using the TCRdist pipeline, a later analysis assigned CDR3 sequences along with most-parsimonious VDJ recombination scenarios. In a later analysis, each TCR beta chain was defined by its CDR3 amino acid sequence together with its V-gene family, and reads lacking a unique V-gene family were excluded. To address suspected cross-contamination and a sequencing artifact, a later analysis removed roughly 580 highly shared, low-generation-probability nucleotide sequences. In a later analysis, a clonal expansion index was calculated for each public chain from normalized within-repertoire ranks of inferred template counts. In a later analysis, generation probabilities were computed with a VDJ recombination model fitted to out-of-frame rearrangements, and the resulting probabilities were checked against IGoR. In a later analysis, TCR-TCR, TCR-HLA and TCR-CMV co-occurrence was scored with hypergeometric tests, and a repertoire-size bias correction was applied to TCR pairs. A later analysis estimated false discovery rates by permuting HLA or CMV assignments 20 times. In a later analysis, co-occurring TCRs were grouped using DBSCAN, and TCRdist sequence similarity was added for clustering within HLA-allele-positive subsets. Co-occurrence clustering excluded repertoires with fewer than 30,000 or more than 120,000 public chains, plus five with anomalous nucleotide sharing. TCRdb took this table from immuneACCESS and kept in-frame rearrangements with V and J called. Such tables lack part of the clones; where checked against another copy, unresolved V genes explain under half of the gap, and the rest is unexplained. The DNA gave D and trimming, while V, J and clone size come from that table. The sample contains 95,000 to 100,000 clones, 9.4% of them found a single time. The ten top clones hold around 5% of the sample.

This clone was counted a few times. Its antigen target is currently unknown. No base-level quality is on record; no much larger clone is a single base apart. The sequencing sample was made of PBMCs. The sequence came from a man aged 50-59 years in good health and CMV-seropositive.

The CDR3 is CASSLSGQGKINEQFF. In nucleotide form, the sequence is TGTGCCAGCAGCTTAAGTGGCCAGGGGAAAATCAATGAGCAGTTCTTC. The chain was built from TRBV11-3 and TRBJ2-1; the best D guess is TRBD1, with 6 bases matching. From the cysteine up to the phenylalanine, the CDR3 has a length of 16 residues. Just CDR3 DNA is preserved here, 48 bases in frame from base 1. V is cut by 2 bases and J by 6 bases, and the space between the germline ends is 17 bases. Sequences SGHNT (CDR1) and YENEEA (CDR2) are obtained from the germline V gene.